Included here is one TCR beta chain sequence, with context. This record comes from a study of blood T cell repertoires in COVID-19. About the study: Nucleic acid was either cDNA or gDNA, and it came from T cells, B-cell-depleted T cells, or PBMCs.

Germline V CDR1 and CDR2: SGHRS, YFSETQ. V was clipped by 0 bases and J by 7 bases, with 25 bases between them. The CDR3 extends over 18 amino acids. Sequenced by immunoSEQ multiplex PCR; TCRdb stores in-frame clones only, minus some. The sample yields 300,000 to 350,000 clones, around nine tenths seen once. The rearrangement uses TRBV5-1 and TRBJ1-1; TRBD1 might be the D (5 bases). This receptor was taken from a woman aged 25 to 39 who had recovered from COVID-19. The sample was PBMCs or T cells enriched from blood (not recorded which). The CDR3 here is CASSLATGVKARGGEAFF. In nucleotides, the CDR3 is TGCGCCAGCAGCTTGGCAACGGGGGTAAAGGCCCGAGGCGGTGAAGCTTTCTTT.